The 18 T cell receptor beta chains in this list originate from one sample, sequenced in a study of blood T cell repertoires in COVID-19. Assay used: immunoSEQ multiplex PCR; TCRdb lists only in-frame clones, some missing. The sample records 250,000 to 350,000 clones, 90% being singletons. Sequenced: PBMCs or T cells enriched from blood (not recorded which). Receptor source: a man aged 55 to 70 who had recovered from COVID-19.

The chain couples TRBV9 to TRBJ1-3; 8 bases align to TRBD1. CDR1 is SGDLS, CDR2 YYNGEE, per germline. V was clipped by 0 bases and J by 0 bases; unmatched bases: 2. CDR3 length: 16 residues. The CDR3 reads CASSVGQGFSGNTIYF. In DNA form, the CDR3 reads TGTGCCAGCAGCGTAGGACAGGGGTTCTCTGGAAACACCATATATTTT.

The chain recombines TRBV5-4 with TRBJ1-1; D is perhaps TRBD1 (5 bases). V lost 0 bases to trimming and J lost 6 bases, with 9 bases between them. The CDR3 length is 13 residues. Germline lookup yields CDR1 SGHNT and CDR2 YYREEE (reference sequence). This CDR3 reads CASSLDRRAEAFF. The CDR3 DNA follows: TGTGCCAGCAGCTTGGACAGGAGAGCTGAAGCTTTCTTT.

With regard to this clone: This specimen includes other DNA sequences encoding the same CDR3. This chain joins TRBV7-3 and TRBJ1-1; D possibly corresponds to TRBD1 (5 bases). This CDR3 contains 13 residues. Looked up from germline, CDR1 is SGHTA and CDR2 is FQGTGA. The V and J ends lost 2 bases and 2 bases respectively, with 6 bases between them. CDR3 coding DNA: TGTGCCAGCAGCTTACAGGGCAACACTGAAGCTTTCTTT. It translates to CASSLQGNTEAFF.

The chain recombines TRBV12-3 or TRBV12-4 with TRBJ2-5, with D possibly TRBD1 on 5 matching bases. The CDR3 runs to 12 residues. V lost 5 bases and J lost 3, with 7 bases in between. CDR3 sequence: CASSPTEETQYF. The CDR3 DNA reads as TGTGCCAGCAGTCCGACAGAAGAGACCCAGTACTTC.

The chain uses TRBV14 and TRBJ1-2; tentatively, D is TRBD1 (5 bases). The CDR3 has 15 amino acids. Trimming stripped 0 bases from V and 4 bases from J, with 12 bases between. Per germline, CDR1 SGHDN and CDR2 FVKESK. The CDR3 loop is CASSQDRAGRYGYTF. In DNA form, the CDR3 reads TGTGCCAGCAGCCAAGATCGGGCGGGACGCTATGGCTACACCTTC.

This chain joins TRBV2 and TRBJ1-2, with D hard to call. Trimming stripped 7 bases from V and 4 bases from J, with 13 bases between. Germline V gene data show CDR1 as SNHLY and CDR2 as FYNNEI. The CDR3 is 13 residues long. The CDR3 nucleotides are TGTGCCAGCATACCTCTGGAGACCTATGGCTACACCTTC. Its protein product is CASIPLETYGYTF.

V gene TRBV6-5 combines with J gene TRBJ2-1; 11 bases align to TRBD2. V lost 0 bases to trimming and J lost 10 bases; unmatched junction nucleotides: 8. Germline CDR1 is MNHEY and CDR2 is SVGAGI. This CDR3 spans 16 amino acids. Here the CDR3 DNA reads TGTGCCAGCAGTTACTCAGTAGCGGGAGGGCCTAGGGAGCAGTTCTTC. Its protein is CASSYSVAGGPREQFF.

V is TRBV7-9 and J is TRBJ1-3; weak D call: TRBD1 (6 bases). The CDR3 loop spans 16 amino acids. Germline V lookup: CDR1 SEHNR, CDR2 FQNEAQ (reference sequence). With 1 base removed from V and 2 bases from J, the gap between germline ends came to 12 bases. In DNA form, the CDR3 reads TGTGCCAGCAGCTTAGGGGCGGGGGGCCCTGGAAACACCATATATTTT. It is translated as CASSLGAGGPGNTIYF.

This clone showed up just once. The CDR3 DNA sequence: TGCGCCAGCAGCTTGGCTGGACAGGATGACACTGAAGCTTTCTTT. Translated: CASSLAGQDDTEAFF. The chain combines TRBV5-1 with TRBJ1-1; 7 bases map to TRBD1. V trimming: 0 bases; J trimming: 3 bases; junction bases outside the gene matches: 5. This CDR3 contains 15 residues. Germline V gene sequence: CDR1 SGHRS, CDR2 YFSETQ.

V and J are TRBV7-2 and TRBJ1-1, with D hard to call. The V gene's germline CDR1 is SGHTA and CDR2 FQGNSA. The V and J ends lost 1 base and 2 bases respectively, with 11 bases between them. CDR3 length equals 15 residues. The CDR3 reads CASSLGPGVNTEAFF. DNA for the CDR3: TGTGCCAGCAGCTTAGGCCCGGGTGTTAACACTGAAGCTTTCTTT.

This clone was picked up one time. The V and J genes are TRBV5-1 and TRBJ2-5; TRBD1 aligns across 9 bases. V shed 3 bases, J shed 3 bases, and the junction held 15 bases outside the gene matches. CDR3 size: 18 residues. Germline loops: CDR1 SGHRS, CDR2 YFSETQ. DNA of the CDR3: TGCGCCAGCAGCTCAGGACAGGGGTGGCCTTTATTTAAAGAGACCCAGTACTTC. Its translation is CASSSGQGWPLFKETQYF. The full variable domain, its missing parts supplied by reference TRBV5-1 and TRBJ2-5, is KAGVTQTPRYLIKTRGQQVTLSCSPISGHRSVSWYQQTPGQGLQFLFEYFSETQRNKGNFPGRFSGRQFSNSRSEMNVSTLELGDSALYLCASSSGQGWPLFKETQYFGPGTRLLVL.

In the case of this clone: At the DNA level, this CDR3 is encoded by other sequences in the same sample as well. The rearrangement links TRBV7-3 to TRBJ1-1; D might be TRBD1 (5 bases). Germline lookup yields CDR1 SGHTA and CDR2 FQGTGA. Trimming left V 3 bases short and J 1 base short, with 6 bases between. The CDR3 runs 13 residues. The chain's CDR3 is CASSLGQNTEAFF. As DNA, the CDR3 is TGTGCCAGCAGCTTGGGGCAGAACACTGAAGCTTTCTTT.

The chain recombines TRBV6-1 with TRBJ1-2; D is unresolved. Germline CDR1 is MNHNS and CDR2 is SASEGT. This CDR3 contains 13 residues. The ends were cut back, 3 bases at V and 4 bases at J, with 9 bases in the middle. The chain's CDR3 is CASSDGRSYGYTF. CDR3 coding DNA: TGTGCCAGCAGTGATGGCCGGAGCTATGGCTACACCTTC.

The rearrangement uses TRBV7-2 and TRBJ2-5, with unresolved D. CDR3 size: 13 residues. V was trimmed by 2 bases and J by 2 bases, leaving 6 bases between them. The V gene's germline CDR1 is SGHTA and CDR2 FQGNSA. This CDR3 is CASSLLQQETQYF. As DNA, the CDR3 is TGTGCCAGCAGCTTACTACAGCAAGAGACCCAGTACTTC.

As DNA, the CDR3 is TGTGCCAGCAGCTGGACACTGAACTATGGCTACACCTTC. Translating it yields CASSWTLNYGYTF. The gene calls are TRBV11-2 and TRBJ1-2; perhaps TRBD1 as D (5 bases). This CDR3 is 13 amino acids long. V shed 4 bases and J shed 2 bases, with 8 bases lying between them. Per the germline V gene, CDR1 is SGHAT and CDR2 is FQNNGV.

V and J are TRBV14 and TRBJ2-1, with 9 bases that match TRBD2. This CDR3 has 17 amino acids. Trimming took 3 bases from V and 8 from J; bases not matched to a gene: 14. In germline, CDR1 is SGHDN, CDR2 FVKESK. The CDR3, as DNA: TGTGCCAGCAGCCATAAGGTAGCGGGAGTGTTATGGGATGAGCAGTTCTTC. This translates into CASSHKVAGVLWDEQFF.

The J gene is TRBJ2-7, the V gene TRBV3-1 (or the pseudogene TRBV3-2); maybe TRBD1 (5 bases). Trimming shortened V by 3 bases and J by 4 bases, and 7 bases separated the two germline ends. The CDR3 totals 12 residues. The V gene's germline CDR1 is LGHDT and CDR2 YNNKEL (reference sequence). The CDR3 here is CASSQTVYEQYF. The CDR3 nucleotides read TGTGCCAGCAGCCAGACAGTGTACGAGCAGTACTTC.

The chain couples TRBV5-1 to TRBJ2-3; D perhaps matches TRBD2 (6 bases). The length of the CDR3 is 15 residues. V gave up 3 bases and J gave up 4 bases, with 15 bases separating them. The germline V gene has CDR1 SGHRS and CDR2 YFSETQ. CDR3 residues: CASSSVGGGADTQYF. The CDR3 DNA reads as TGCGCCAGCAGCTCGGTCGGCGGCGGGGCAGATACGCAGTATTTT.